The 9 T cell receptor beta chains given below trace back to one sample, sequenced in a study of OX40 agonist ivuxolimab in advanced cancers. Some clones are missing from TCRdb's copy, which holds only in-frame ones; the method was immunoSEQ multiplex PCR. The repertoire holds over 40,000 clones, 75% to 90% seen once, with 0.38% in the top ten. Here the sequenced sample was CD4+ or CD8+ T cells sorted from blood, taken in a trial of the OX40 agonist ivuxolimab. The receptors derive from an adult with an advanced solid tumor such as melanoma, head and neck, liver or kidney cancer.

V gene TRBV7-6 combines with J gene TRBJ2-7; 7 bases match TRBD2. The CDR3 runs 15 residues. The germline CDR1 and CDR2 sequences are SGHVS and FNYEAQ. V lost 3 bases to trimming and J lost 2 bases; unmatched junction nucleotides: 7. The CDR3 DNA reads TGTGCCAGCAGCTTTAGTGCGGGAGCCACCTACGAGCAGTACTTC. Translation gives CASSFSAGATYEQYF.

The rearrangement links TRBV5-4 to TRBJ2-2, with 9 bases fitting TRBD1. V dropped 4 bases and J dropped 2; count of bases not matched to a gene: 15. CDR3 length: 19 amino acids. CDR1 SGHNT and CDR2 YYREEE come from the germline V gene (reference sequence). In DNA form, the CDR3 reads TGTGCCAGCAGCCCGATACCAACAGGGGGCGGTAGCAACACCGGGGAGCTGTTTTTT. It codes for CASSPIPTGGGSNTGELFF.

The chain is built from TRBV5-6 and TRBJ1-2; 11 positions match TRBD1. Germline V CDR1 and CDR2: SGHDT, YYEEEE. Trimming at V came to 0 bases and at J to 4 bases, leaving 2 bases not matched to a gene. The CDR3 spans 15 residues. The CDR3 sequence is CASSLVGTGGYGYTF. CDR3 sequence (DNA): TGTGCCAGCAGCTTGGTAGGGACAGGGGGCTATGGCTACACCTTC.

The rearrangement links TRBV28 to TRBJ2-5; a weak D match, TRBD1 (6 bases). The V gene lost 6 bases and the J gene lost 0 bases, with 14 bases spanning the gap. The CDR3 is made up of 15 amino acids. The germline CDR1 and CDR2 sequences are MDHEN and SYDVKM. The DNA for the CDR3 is TGTGCCAGCAGCACCGGACAGCCGTACCAAGAGACCCAGTACTTC. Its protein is CASSTGQPYQETQYF.

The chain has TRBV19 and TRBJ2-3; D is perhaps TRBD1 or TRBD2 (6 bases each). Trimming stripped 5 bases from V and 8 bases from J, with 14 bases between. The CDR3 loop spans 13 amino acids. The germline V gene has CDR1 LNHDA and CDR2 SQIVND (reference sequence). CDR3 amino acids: CASSSGATGTQYF. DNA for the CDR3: TGTGCCAGTAGTTCGGGGGCCACTGGTACGCAGTATTTT.

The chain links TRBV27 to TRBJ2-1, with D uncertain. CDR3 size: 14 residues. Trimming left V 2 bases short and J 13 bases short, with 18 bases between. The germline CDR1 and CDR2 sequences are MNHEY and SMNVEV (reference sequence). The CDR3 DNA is TGTGCCAGCAGTTTACTTATATCCCCTGCTGTTCAGTTCTTC. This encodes CASSLLISPAVQFF.

The CDR3 sequence: CASSMVVRGDTQYF. CDR3 DNA sequence: TGTGCCAGTAGTATGGTAGTGCGGGGAGATACGCAGTATTTT. The chain recombines TRBV19 with TRBJ2-3, with D perhaps matching TRBD2 (6 bases). The CDR3 loop spans 14 amino acids. V gave up 3 bases and J gave up 5 bases, with 12 bases separating them. From germline, CDR1 is LNHDA and CDR2 SQIVND (reference sequence). Full variable domain (rest looked up from reference TRBV19 and TRBJ2-3): DGGITQSPKYLFRKEGQNVTLSCEQNLNHDAMYWYRQDPGQGLRLIYYSQIVNDFQKGDIAEGYSVSREKKESFPLTVTSAQKNPTAFYLCASSMVVRGDTQYFGPGTRLTVL.

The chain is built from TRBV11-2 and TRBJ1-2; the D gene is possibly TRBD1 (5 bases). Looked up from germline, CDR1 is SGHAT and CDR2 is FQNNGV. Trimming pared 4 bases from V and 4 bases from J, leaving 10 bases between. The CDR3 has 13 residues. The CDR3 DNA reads TGTGCCAGCAGCTCCCTCGGGGCCTATGGCTACACCTTC. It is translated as CASSSLGAYGYTF.

The DNA for the CDR3 is TGTGCCAGTGGGCGGATGAGCTCCTACAATGAGCAGTTCTTC. Protein product: CASGRMSSYNEQFF. The chain joins TRBV19 to TRBJ2-1; D gene uncertain. Per the germline V gene, CDR1 is LNHDA and CDR2 is SQIVND (reference sequence). This CDR3 spans 14 amino acids. The ends were cut back, 8 bases at V and 0 bases at J, with 11 bases in the middle.